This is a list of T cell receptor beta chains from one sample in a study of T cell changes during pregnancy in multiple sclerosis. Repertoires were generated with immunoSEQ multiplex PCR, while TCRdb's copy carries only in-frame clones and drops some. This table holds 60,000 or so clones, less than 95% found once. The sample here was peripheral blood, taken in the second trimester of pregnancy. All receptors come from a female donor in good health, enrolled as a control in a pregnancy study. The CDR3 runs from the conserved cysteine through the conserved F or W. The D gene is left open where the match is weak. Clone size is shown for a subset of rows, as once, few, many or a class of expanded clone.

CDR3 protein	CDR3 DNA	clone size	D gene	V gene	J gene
CASSDWTSGNTGELFF	TGTGCCAGCAGCGATTGGACTAGCGGAAACACCGGGGAGCTGTTTTTT	.	TRBD2	TRBV4-2	TRBJ2-2
CASSYWREAYEQYF	TGTGCCAGCAGTTACTGGCGGGAGGCCTACGAGCAGTACTTC	.	TRBD2	TRBV6-6	TRBJ2-7
CASSLQGSTEAFF	TGTGCCAGCAGTTTACAGGGGAGCACTGAAGCTTTCTTT	.	.	TRBV27	TRBJ1-1
CASSLHWTGGVETQYF	TGTGCCAGCAGCTTACACTGGACAGGGGGCGTGGAGACCCAGTACTTC	.	TRBD1	TRBV7-8	TRBJ2-5
CASSRDIDRAQPQHF	TGTGCCAGCTCGCGAGACATTGACAGGGCTCAGCCCCAGCATTTT	.	TRBD1	TRBV18	TRBJ1-5
CASSFRNTEAFF	TGTGCCAGTAGTTTTCGGAACACTGAAGCTTTCTTT	.	.	TRBV19	TRBJ1-1
CASSLFGGRQPQHF	TGCGCCAGCAGCTTGTTCGGGGGGCGGCAGCCCCAGCATTTT	.	.	TRBV5-1	TRBJ1-5
CASSDYRGLGSNQPQHF	TGTGCCAGCAGTGACTACAGGGGGCTCGGGAGCAATCAGCCCCAGCATTTT	.	TRBD1	TRBV6-1	TRBJ1-5
CASSQERGGPYNEQFF	TGCGCCAGCAGCCAAGAACGGGGGGGTCCTTACAATGAGCAGTTCTTC	.	TRBD2	TRBV4-1	TRBJ2-1
CASSVAGLGGNEQFF	TGTGCCAGCAGTGTCGCGGGACTAGGGGGCAATGAGCAGTTCTTC	.	TRBD2	TRBV25-1	TRBJ2-1
CAWRGWTVIYNEQFF	TGTGCCTGGAGGGGCTGGACAGTGATATACAATGAGCAGTTCTTC	few	.	TRBV30	TRBJ2-1
CASSPDSETRGGWETQYF	TGTGCCAGCAGCCCCGACTCGGAGACGCGGGGGGGATGGGAGACCCAGTACTTC	.	TRBD2	TRBV13	TRBJ2-5
CASSQGLTLQTYEQYF	TGCGCCAGCAGCCAAGGGCTGACTCTTCAGACCTACGAGCAGTACTTC	.	.	TRBV4-1	TRBJ2-7
CASSLNLNQETQYF	TGTGCCAGCAGCTTAAACCTAAACCAAGAGACCCAGTACTTC	.	.	TRBV7-9	TRBJ2-5
CASSYSSQGAYEQYF	TGTGCCAGCAGTTACTCGTCCCAGGGCGCCTACGAGCAGTACTTC	.	.	TRBV6-5	TRBJ2-7
CASSYEAGGYNEQFF	TGTGCCAGCAGTTACGAAGCGGGGGGGTACAATGAGCAGTTCTTC	.	TRBD2	TRBV6-5	TRBJ2-1
CASSEEGTGNQYF	TGTGCCAGCAGCGAGGAGGGGACAGGGAATCAGTACTTC	.	TRBD1	TRBV9	TRBJ2-4
CATSPRGLADSHEQYF	TGTGCCACCAGCCCCCGAGGGCTAGCTGACTCCCACGAGCAGTACTTC	.	.	TRBV15	TRBJ2-7
CASSAPGQGNYGYTF	TGTGCCAGCAGCGCCCCGGGACAGGGAAACTATGGCTACACCTTC	.	TRBD1	TRBV9	TRBJ1-2
CASSSQMGYTEAFF	TGTGCCAGCAGCTCACAGATGGGCTACACTGAAGCTTTCTTT	.	.	TRBV5-8	TRBJ1-1
CASSTAGVRQYF	TGTGCCAGCAGTACGGCCGGGGTAAGGCAGTACTTC	.	.	TRBV6-5	TRBJ2-5
CASSVSSRTGGSPLHF	TGTGCCAGCAGTGTCAGTAGTCGGACAGGCGGATCACCCCTCCACTTT	.	TRBD1	TRBV6-1	TRBJ1-6
CASSLNGQPQPQHF	TGTGCCAGCAGCTTGAATGGACAGCCCCAGCCCCAGCATTTT	.	.	TRBV5-6	TRBJ1-5
CASSLSVSYEQYF	TGTGCCAGCAGCTTGTCGGTGTCCTACGAGCAGTACTTC	once	.	TRBV7-8	TRBJ2-7
CASRLAGNTGELFF	TGCGCCAGCCGACTAGCGGGGAACACCGGGGAGCTGTTTTTT	.	TRBD2	TRBV5-1	TRBJ2-2
CASSQGSGAYEQYF	TGTGCCAGCAGCCAAGGGAGTGGTGCCTACGAGCAGTACTTC	once	.	TRBV4-2	TRBJ2-7
CASTGTGDTEAFF	TGTGCCAGCACCGGGACGGGGGACACTGAAGCTTTCTTT	.	.	TRBV6-5	TRBJ1-1
CASGTGGRIEQYF	TGTGCCAGCGGGACAGGGGGGAGGATCGAGCAGTACTTC	.	TRBD1	TRBV6-1	TRBJ2-7
CASSPLEDSYEQYF	TGTGCTAGCAGCCCTCTCGAGGACTCCTACGAGCAGTACTTC	.	.	TRBV7-7	TRBJ2-7
CASSFGGPTAFF	TGTGCCAGCAGCTTCGGAGGACCGACCGCTTTCTTT	.	.	TRBV5-6	TRBJ1-1
CAWGANQPQHF	TGTGCCTGGGGGGCGAATCAGCCCCAGCATTTT	.	.	TRBV30	TRBJ1-5
CASSRDREGWIYGYTF	TGTGCCAGCAGCCGGGATAGGGAAGGGTGGATTTATGGCTACACCTTC	.	.	TRBV5-4	TRBJ1-2
CASSSRDRGNYGYTF	TGTGCCAGCAGCTCCAGGGACAGGGGTAACTATGGCTACACCTTC	.	TRBD1	TRBV7-8	TRBJ1-2
CASSSGTMGIQYF	TGTGCCAGCAGTTCAGGGACAATGGGCATTCAGTACTTC	once	.	TRBV27	TRBJ2-4
CASSPGTVNTGELFF	TGTGCTAGCAGCCCCGGGACAGTGAACACCGGGGAGCTGTTTTTT	.	TRBD1	TRBV7-7	TRBJ2-2
CSARGRGLMYF	TGCAGTGCTAGAGGAAGGGGGCTAATGTATTTT	.	TRBD1	TRBV20-1	TRBJ2-3
CASSITQVTGAFF	TGTGCCAGTAGTATTACCCAAGTAACGGGAGCTTTCTTT	.	.	TRBV19	TRBJ1-1
CASRPPIGGGYGYTF	TGTGCCAGCAGGCCCCCGATTGGGGGGGGCTATGGCTACACCTTC	.	.	TRBV6-5	TRBJ1-2
CASSIFGGGGALNEQFF	TGTGCCAGTAGTATCTTCGGAGGCGGGGGGGCCCTAAATGAGCAGTTCTTC	.	TRBD2	TRBV19	TRBJ2-1
CASQPANSYEQYF	TGTGCCAGCCAACCAGCGAACTCCTACGAGCAGTACTTC	.	.	TRBV6-6	TRBJ2-7
CASSLEGQGASPLHF	TGTGCCAGCAGCTTGGAGGGACAGGGGGCATCACCCCTCCACTTT	.	TRBD1	TRBV7-2	TRBJ1-6
CASRLSSYEQYF	TGTGCCAGCAGGCTTAGCTCCTACGAGCAGTACTTC	.	.	TRBV2	TRBJ2-7
CAIRRMTSRDEQFF	TGTGCCATCAGAAGAATGACTAGCCGGGATGAGCAGTTCTTC	.	TRBD2	TRBV10-3	TRBJ2-1
CASSSLRGPGNEQFF	TGTGCCAGCAGCTCCCTCAGGGGACCCGGCAATGAGCAGTTCTTC	.	.	TRBV11-2	TRBJ2-1
CASSRGALNTEAFF	TGCGCCAGCTCCAGGGGGGCTCTGAACACTGAAGCTTTCTTT	.	TRBD1	TRBV10-2	TRBJ1-1
CASRGQGNTEAFF	TGTGCCAGCAGGGGACAGGGGAACACTGAAGCTTTCTTT	.	TRBD1	TRBV2	TRBJ1-1
CASSAGLAEETQYF	TGTGCCAGCAGCGCCGGACTAGCGGAAGAGACCCAGTACTTC	.	TRBD2	TRBV5-4	TRBJ2-5
CASSLSGGDEQYF	TGTGCCAGCAGCTTAAGCGGGGGTGACGAGCAGTACTTC	once	TRBD2	TRBV13	TRBJ2-7
CASSLELDSYEQYF	TGTGCCAGCAGCTTAGAACTAGATTCCTACGAGCAGTACTTC	.	.	TRBV7-9	TRBJ2-7
CASSLGLAGNQETQYF	TGTGCCAGCAGCTTGGGACTAGCGGGAAACCAAGAGACCCAGTACTTC	.	TRBD2	TRBV11-3	TRBJ2-5